This T cell receptor beta chain was profiled in a study of T cells in women clearing cervical HPV infection. Study-wide context: Blood came at first lesion visit for cases, post-clearance for controls.

Clones were read by immunoSEQ multiplex PCR, and TCRdb kept only the in-frame ones, dropping some. The table lists under 50,000 clones. Comment on this clone: Its antigen is still unknown. The read stops 3 residues short of the end of the CDR3; the missing end is completed from the germline J gene.

Germline values: CDR1 PRHDT, CDR2 FYEKMQ (reference sequence). This CDR3 has 16 residues. Study-wide results and caveats: Effector/memory and HPV-specific T cells were not isolated, and association timing is unknown. Cases carried less TRBV6-7 than controls: approximately 0.1% versus 0.16%. CIN3+ cases had significantly higher TCR repertoire richness than controls, but evenness did not differ.

Sequencing used blood buffy coat. The sequence derives from a woman between 18 and 70 years old with a cervical HPV16 infection that either progressed to CIN3+ or cleared (not recorded which). The V and J genes are TRBV13 and TRBJ1-2, with 7 nucleotides matching TRBD1. The CDR3 here is CASSYLTGPGASDYTF. CDR3 DNA (partial): TGTGCCAGCAGCTACTTGACAGGGCCCGGGGCATCAGAC.